This T cell receptor (beta chain) emerged from a study of blood T cell repertoires in COVID-19. At the level of the study: From T cells, B-cell-depleted T cells, or PBMCs came the material, which was cDNA or gDNA.

Measured with immunoSEQ multiplex PCR; TCRdb has only the in-frame clones, and not every one. The sample has some 330,000 clones; 80% to 95% are singletons. Across about two dozen US areas, participants ranged in age from roughly 18 to 95 years. Cohort assignment relied on participant-reported clinical history. This CDR3 has 13 amino acids. CDR1 SNHLY and CDR2 FYNNEI come from the germline V gene. Deletions cut 3 bases from V and 7 bases from J, with 12 bases between. This sequence was found in a young woman who had recovered from COVID-19. Sequenced sample: PBMCs or T cells enriched from blood (not recorded which). This chain uses TRBV2 with TRBJ1-2; D is unclear. The DNA for the CDR3 is TGTGCCAGCAGTGATGGTGTCAGTCGTGGCTACACCTTC. Protein sequence: CASSDGVSRGYTF.